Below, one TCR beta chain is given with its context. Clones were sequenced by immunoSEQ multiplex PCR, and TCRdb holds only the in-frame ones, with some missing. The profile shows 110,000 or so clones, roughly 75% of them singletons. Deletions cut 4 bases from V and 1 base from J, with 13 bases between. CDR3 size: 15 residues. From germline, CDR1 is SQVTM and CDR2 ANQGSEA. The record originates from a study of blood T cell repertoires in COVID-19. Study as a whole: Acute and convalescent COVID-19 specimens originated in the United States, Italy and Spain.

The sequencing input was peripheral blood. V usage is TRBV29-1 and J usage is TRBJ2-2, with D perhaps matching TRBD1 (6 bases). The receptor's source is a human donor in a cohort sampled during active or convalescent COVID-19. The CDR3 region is CSVGGRQGNTGELFF. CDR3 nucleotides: TGCAGCGTTGGGGGGCGGCAGGGGAACACCGGGGAGCTGTTTTTT.